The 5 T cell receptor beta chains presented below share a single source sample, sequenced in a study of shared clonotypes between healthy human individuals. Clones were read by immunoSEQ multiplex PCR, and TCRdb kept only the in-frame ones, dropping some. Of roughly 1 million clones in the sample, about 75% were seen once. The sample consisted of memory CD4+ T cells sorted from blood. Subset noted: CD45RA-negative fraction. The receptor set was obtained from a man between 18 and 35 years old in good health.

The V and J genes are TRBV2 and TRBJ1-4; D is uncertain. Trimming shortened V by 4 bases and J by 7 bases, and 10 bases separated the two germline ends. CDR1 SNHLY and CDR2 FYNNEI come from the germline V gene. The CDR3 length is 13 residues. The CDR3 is CASSAGEGEKLFF. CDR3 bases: TGTGCCAGCAGTGCTGGGGAAGGTGAAAAACTGTTTTTT. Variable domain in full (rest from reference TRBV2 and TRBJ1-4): EPEVTQTPSHQVTQMGQEVILRCVPISNHLYFYWYRQILGQKVEFLVSFYNNEISEKSEIFDDQFSVERPDGSNFTLKIRSTKLEDSAMYFCASSAGEGEKLFFGSGTQLSVL.

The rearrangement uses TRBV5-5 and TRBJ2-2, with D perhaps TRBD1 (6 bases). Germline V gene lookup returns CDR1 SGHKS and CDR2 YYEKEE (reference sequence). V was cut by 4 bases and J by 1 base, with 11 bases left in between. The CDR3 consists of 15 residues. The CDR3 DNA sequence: TGTGCCAGCAGCATCTGGACAGAGAACACCGGGGAGCTGTTTTTT. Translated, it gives CASSIWTENTGELFF.

The CDR3 loop is CASGFRYEKLFF. The CDR3 coding sequence is TGTGCCAGCGGCTTTAGGTATGAAAAACTGTTTTTT. The V gene is TRBV6-1, the J gene TRBJ1-4; no clear D. This CDR3 is built from 12 residues. Trimming shortened V by 8 bases and J by 6 bases, and 10 bases separated the two germline ends. Looked up from germline, CDR1 is MNHNS and CDR2 is SASEGT.

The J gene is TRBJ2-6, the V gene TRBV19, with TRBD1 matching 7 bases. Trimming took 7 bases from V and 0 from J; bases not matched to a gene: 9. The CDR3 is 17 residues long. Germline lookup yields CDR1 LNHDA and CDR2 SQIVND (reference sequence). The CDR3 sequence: CASTPGQLLSGANVLTF. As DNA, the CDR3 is TGTGCCAGTACCCCGGGACAGCTCCTCTCTGGGGCCAACGTCCTGACTTTC.

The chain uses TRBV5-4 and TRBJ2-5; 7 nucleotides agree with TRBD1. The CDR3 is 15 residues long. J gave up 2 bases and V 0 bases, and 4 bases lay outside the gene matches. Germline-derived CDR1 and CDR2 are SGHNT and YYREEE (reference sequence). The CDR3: CASSLEQGRQETQYF. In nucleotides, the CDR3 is TGTGCCAGCAGCTTGGAACAGGGGCGGCAAGAGACCCAGTACTTC.